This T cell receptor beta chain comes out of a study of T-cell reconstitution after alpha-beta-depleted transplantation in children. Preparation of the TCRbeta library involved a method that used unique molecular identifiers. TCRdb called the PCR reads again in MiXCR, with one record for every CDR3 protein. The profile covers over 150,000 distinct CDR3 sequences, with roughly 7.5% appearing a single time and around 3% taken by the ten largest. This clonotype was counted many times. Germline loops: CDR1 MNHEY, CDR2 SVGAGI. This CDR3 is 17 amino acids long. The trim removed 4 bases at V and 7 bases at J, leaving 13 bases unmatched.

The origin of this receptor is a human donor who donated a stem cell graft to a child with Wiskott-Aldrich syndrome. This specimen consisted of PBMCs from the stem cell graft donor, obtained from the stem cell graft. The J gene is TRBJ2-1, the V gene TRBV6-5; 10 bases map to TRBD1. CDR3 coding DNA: TGTGCCAGCAGTTCCATCTCTGGGACAGGGGAGGCGAATGAGCAGTTCTTC. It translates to CASSSISGTGEANEQFF.